The source of this T cell receptor (beta chain) is a study of shared clonotypes between healthy human individuals. Study in general: Each donor's CD4 naive and CD4 memory cells filled three plates apiece, CD8 naive two, and CD8 memory one.

The naive CD8 subset, CD45RO-negative cells positively selected for CCR7, excluded terminally differentiated effector memory CD45RA+ cells. Clones were sequenced by immunoSEQ multiplex PCR, and TCRdb holds only the in-frame ones, with some missing. The table has hundreds of thousands of clones, 90% to 97% seen once. The germline V and J ends were trimmed by 3 bases and 0 bases, with 14 bases remaining between them. From germline, CDR1 is SNHLY and CDR2 FYNNEI. The CDR3 is made up of 16 amino acids. The sequence was obtained from a woman aged 30 to 39 in good health. Material: naive CD8+ T cells sorted from blood. The rearrangement uses TRBV2 and TRBJ1-2; perhaps TRBD1 as D (5 bases). The CDR3 is CASSDELGVPNYGYTF. Written as DNA, the CDR3 is TGTGCCAGCAGTGATGAGTTGGGGGTTCCTAACTATGGCTACACCTTC.